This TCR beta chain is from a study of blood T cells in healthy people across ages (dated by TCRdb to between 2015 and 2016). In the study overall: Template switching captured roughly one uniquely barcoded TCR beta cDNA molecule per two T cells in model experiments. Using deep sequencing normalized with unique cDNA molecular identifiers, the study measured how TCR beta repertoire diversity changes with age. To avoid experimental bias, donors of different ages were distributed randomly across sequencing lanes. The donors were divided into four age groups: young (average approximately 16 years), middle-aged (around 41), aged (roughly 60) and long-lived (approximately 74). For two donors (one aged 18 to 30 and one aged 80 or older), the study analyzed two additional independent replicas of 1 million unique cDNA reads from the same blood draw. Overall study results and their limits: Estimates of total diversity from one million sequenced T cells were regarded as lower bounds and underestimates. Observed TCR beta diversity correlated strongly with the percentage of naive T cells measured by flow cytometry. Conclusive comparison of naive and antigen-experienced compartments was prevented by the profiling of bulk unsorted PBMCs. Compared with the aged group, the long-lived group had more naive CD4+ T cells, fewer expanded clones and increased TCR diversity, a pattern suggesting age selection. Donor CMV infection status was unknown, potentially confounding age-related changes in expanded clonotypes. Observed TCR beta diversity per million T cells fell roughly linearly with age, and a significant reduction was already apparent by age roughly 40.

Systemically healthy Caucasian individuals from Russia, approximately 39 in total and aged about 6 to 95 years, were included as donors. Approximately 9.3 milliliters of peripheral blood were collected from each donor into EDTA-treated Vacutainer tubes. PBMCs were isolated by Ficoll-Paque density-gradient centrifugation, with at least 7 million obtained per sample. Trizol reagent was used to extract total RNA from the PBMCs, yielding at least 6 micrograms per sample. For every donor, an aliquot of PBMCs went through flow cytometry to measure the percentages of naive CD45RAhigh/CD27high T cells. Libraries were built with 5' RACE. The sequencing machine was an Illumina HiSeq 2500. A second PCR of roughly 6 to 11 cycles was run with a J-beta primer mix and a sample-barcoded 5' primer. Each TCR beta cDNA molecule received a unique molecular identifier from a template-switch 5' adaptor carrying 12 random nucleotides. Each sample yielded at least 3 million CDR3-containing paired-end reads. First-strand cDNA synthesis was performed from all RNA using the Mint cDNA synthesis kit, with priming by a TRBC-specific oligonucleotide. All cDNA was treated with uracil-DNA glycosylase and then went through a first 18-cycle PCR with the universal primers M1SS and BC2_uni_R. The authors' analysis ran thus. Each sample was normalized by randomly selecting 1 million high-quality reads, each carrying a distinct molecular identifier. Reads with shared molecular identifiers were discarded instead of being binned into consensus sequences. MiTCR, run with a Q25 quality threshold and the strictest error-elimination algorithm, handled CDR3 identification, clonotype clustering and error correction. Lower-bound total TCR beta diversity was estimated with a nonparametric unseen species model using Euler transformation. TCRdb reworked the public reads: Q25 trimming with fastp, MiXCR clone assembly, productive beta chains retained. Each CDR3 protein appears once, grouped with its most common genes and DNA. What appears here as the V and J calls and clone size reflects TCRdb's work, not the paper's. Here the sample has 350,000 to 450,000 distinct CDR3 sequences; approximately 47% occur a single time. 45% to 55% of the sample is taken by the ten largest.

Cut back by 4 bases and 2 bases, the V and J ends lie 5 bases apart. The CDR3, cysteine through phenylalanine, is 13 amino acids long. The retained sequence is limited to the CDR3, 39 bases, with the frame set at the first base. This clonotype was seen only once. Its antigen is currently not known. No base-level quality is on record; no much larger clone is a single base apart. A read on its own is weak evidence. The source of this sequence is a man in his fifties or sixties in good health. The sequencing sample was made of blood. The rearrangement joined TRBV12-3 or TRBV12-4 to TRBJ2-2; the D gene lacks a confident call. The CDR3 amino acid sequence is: CASSSLNTGELFF. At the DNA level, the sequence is TGTGCCAGCAGTTCACTTAACACCGGGGAGCTGTTTTTT.